This entry features one T cell receptor (beta chain) sequence. These data belong to a study of blood T cell repertoires in COVID-19. Here immunoSEQ multiplex PCR was the method, and the copy in TCRdb shows in-frame clones only, minus some. Found here are around 180,000 clones, about 74% of them singletons; the top ten hold about 3%. This CDR3 comprises 16 residues. Looked up from germline, CDR1 is LNHDA and CDR2 is SQIVND (reference sequence). J lost 9 bases, V lost 3 bases, and 14 bases had no gene match. The V gene is TRBV19, the J gene TRBJ2-1, with TRBD2 matching 7 bases. This receptor was identified in a woman of 80 years or more with acute or convalescent COVID-19. The specimen was peripheral blood. The CDR3 DNA reads as TGTGCCAGTAGTATCAGTAGCGGTCGACCGGGGGGTGAGCAGTTCTTC. This sequence encodes CASSISSGRPGGEQFF.